This passage covers 18 T cell receptor beta chains from one sample sequenced in a study of PD-L1 blockade in urothelial cancer. The repertoire was sequenced with immunoSEQ multiplex PCR; TCRdb's copy has only in-frame clones and lacks some. The sample carries some 52,000 clones, over 75% recorded once. The sample in question was PBMCs, obtained around atezolizumab (anti-PD-L1) treatment. These receptors all come from a man aged 35-49 years with urothelial cancer.

The rearrangement links TRBV27 to TRBJ2-7, with 8 bases that match TRBD2. This CDR3 region has 16 residues. V shed 2 bases and J 4 bases; nucleotides not matched to a gene: 10. The germline CDR1 and CDR2 sequences are MNHEY and SMNVEV (reference sequence). The CDR3 is CASSLIGRARRYEQYF. As DNA, the CDR3 is TGTGCCAGCAGTTTAATCGGGAGGGCACGACGGTACGAGCAGTACTTC.

V and J are TRBV28 and TRBJ1-5; possible D gene TRBD1, 5 bases. Germline-derived CDR1 and CDR2 are MDHEN and SYDVKM. Trimming cost V 5 bases and J 5 bases, with 16 bases left between them. The CDR3 contains 15 residues. CDR3 nucleotides: TGTGCCAGCAGTCATATGGGAGGGACCCATCAGCCCCAGCATTTT. This gives the protein CASSHMGGTHQPQHF.

CDR3 amino acids: CSVVIASGELFF. Here the CDR3 DNA reads TGCAGCGTTGTCATCGCGTCCGGGGAGCTGTTTTTT. The chain employs TRBV29-1 and TRBJ2-2; no firm D call. Trimming removed 4 bases from V and 6 bases from J, with 9 bases in between. The germline V gene has CDR1 SQVTM and CDR2 ANQGSEA. This CDR3 region has 12 residues.

The chain is built from TRBV2 and TRBJ2-1, with TRBD1 identical over 9 bases. This CDR3 is 14 amino acids long. Germline trimming cut 6 bases from V and 1 base from J; bases unmatched to any gene: 1. The germline gives CDR1 SNHLY, CDR2 FYNNEI. CDR3 in amino acids: CASRDRGSYNEQFF. The CDR3 bases are TGTGCCAGCAGGGACAGGGGTTCCTACAATGAGCAGTTCTTC.

The rearrangement joins TRBV28 to TRBJ1-2, with TRBD1 identical over 8 bases. CDR1 is MDHEN and CDR2 is SYDVKM in the germline V gene. The CDR3 has 14 amino acids. V gave up 5 bases and J gave up 3 bases; unmatched junction bases: 5. This chain's CDR3 is CASSGTGKYYGYTF. CDR3 nucleotides: TGTGCCAGCAGTGGGACAGGAAAATACTATGGCTACACCTTC.

The gene calls are TRBV9 and TRBJ1-1, with D uncertain. Germline V gene lookup returns CDR1 SGDLS and CDR2 YYNGEE. The CDR3 has 14 residues. The ends were cut back, 3 bases at V and 1 base at J, with 10 bases in the middle. The CDR3 loop is CASSGGLSNTEAFF. The CDR3 nucleotides read TGTGCCAGCAGCGGCGGACTGTCGAACACTGAAGCTTTCTTT.

The rearrangement links TRBV28 to TRBJ1-4, with 7 nucleotides matching TRBD1. The CDR3 is 14 amino acids. Germline values: CDR1 MDHEN, CDR2 SYDVKM. V gave up 3 bases and J gave up 7 bases; unmatched junction bases: 5. CDR3 sequence reads: CASSFGRGSEKLFF. The CDR3 coding sequence is TGTGCCAGCAGTTTTGGCAGGGGGAGTGAAAAACTGTTTTTT.

The genes are TRBV6-7 and TRBJ1-2; no definite D call. TRBV6-7 is given ORF status, its function remaining uncertain. CDR3 size: 13 residues. Trimming left V 2 bases short and J 9 bases short, with 13 bases between. CDR3 sequence (DNA): TGTGCCAGCAGTTACCCCTATGCGGAGCGCTACACCTTC. This sequence encodes CASSYPYAERYTF.

This chain connects TRBV5-1 to TRBJ1-4, with 7 bases aligning to TRBD1. V was clipped by 2 bases and J by 2 bases; unmatched bases: 3. Looked up from germline, CDR1 is SGHRS and CDR2 is YFSETQ. This CDR3 comprises 15 residues. This chain's CDR3 is CASSFTGVTNEKLFF. CDR3 DNA: TGCGCCAGCAGCTTCACAGGGGTGACTAATGAAAAACTGTTTTTT.

The CDR3: CASRLAGNFHEQYF. CDR3 nucleotides: TGTGCCAGCAGGCTAGCGGGGAATTTTCACGAGCAGTACTTC. The gene calls are TRBV6-5 and TRBJ2-7, with TRBD2 matching 9 bases. Per the germline V gene, CDR1 is MNHEY and CDR2 is SVGAGI. The ends lost 6 bases at V and 5 bases at J; junction bases unmatched: 8. The CDR3 length is 14 residues.

The chain couples TRBV11-2 to TRBJ2-6, with no clear D. Germline CDR1 is SGHAT and CDR2 is FQNNGV. Trimming left V 3 bases short and J 2 bases short, with 20 bases between. The CDR3 has 19 residues. The CDR3 reads CASSFFSLLPEAGANVLTF. The CDR3 DNA sequence: TGTGCCAGCAGCTTTTTTTCTTTGCTCCCAGAGGCTGGGGCCAACGTCCTGACTTTC.

This chain links TRBV7-2 with TRBJ2-7; 8 bases map to TRBD2. This CDR3 region has 14 residues. The germline gives CDR1 SGHTA, CDR2 FQGNSA. V lost 1 base and J lost 6; bases outside the gene matches: 5. In DNA, the CDR3 is TGTGCCAGCAGCTTAGGCTTGGCGGGGGGCGAGCAGTACTTC. Protein product: CASSLGLAGGEQYF.

J is TRBJ1-2 and V is TRBV18; D is uncertain. V shed 2 bases and J shed 0 bases, with 13 bases lying between them. The CDR3 has 16 amino acids. The V gene's germline CDR1 is KGHSH and CDR2 LQKENI. The CDR3 nucleotides read TGTGCCAGCTCACCAATTGCGGCGGAGGCTAACTATGGCTACACCTTC. It is translated as CASSPIAAEANYGYTF.

This sequence joins TRBV19 and TRBJ2-7; unclear D gene. V was cut by 3 bases and J by 0 bases, with 9 bases left in between. The CDR3 has 14 residues. Looked up from germline, CDR1 is LNHDA and CDR2 is SQIVND (reference sequence). The CDR3 is CASSMGQSSYEQYF. CDR3 bases: TGTGCCAGTAGTATGGGCCAGAGCTCCTACGAGCAGTACTTC.

The rearrangement links TRBV7-8 to TRBJ2-3, with 9 bases fitting TRBD2. The V gene end was trimmed by 8 bases and the J gene end by 4 bases; junction bases not matched to a gene: 13. Germline V CDR1 and CDR2: SGHVS, FQNEAQ. The CDR3 is 16 amino acids. This chain's CDR3 is CASVPPLREGPDTQYF. For the CDR3, the DNA is TGTGCCAGCGTCCCCCCCCTGCGGGAGGGCCCAGATACGCAGTATTTT.

The chain combines TRBV19 with TRBJ2-2, with 7 bases identical to TRBD2. Trimming at V came to 3 bases and at J to 4 bases, leaving 5 bases not matched to a gene. This CDR3 region has 15 residues. Germline loops: CDR1 LNHDA, CDR2 SQIVND (reference sequence). As DNA, the CDR3 is TGTGCCAGTAGTATGGGGAGGGTGAGCACCGGGGAGCTGTTTTTT. Translating it yields CASSMGRVSTGELFF.

The chain recombines TRBV28 with TRBJ1-4, with a tentative D call TRBD1 (6 bases). This CDR3 comprises 15 residues. The germline V and J ends were trimmed by 4 bases and 2 bases, with 11 bases remaining between them. The germline V gene has CDR1 MDHEN and CDR2 SYDVKM. CDR3 sequence (DNA): TGTGCCAGCAGTTCGGCGGGGGCCACTAATGAAAAACTGTTTTTT. Amino acid sequence: CASSSAGATNEKLFF.

This chain uses TRBV11-2 with TRBJ2-3; tentatively, D is TRBD1 (6 bases). This CDR3 has 15 amino acids. Germline assignment: CDR1 SGHAT and CDR2 FQNNGV. The germline V and J ends were trimmed by 5 bases and 3 bases, with 15 bases remaining between them. CDR3 amino acids: CASSGNRAGTDTQYF. The CDR3 region has the DNA TGTGCCAGCAGCGGGAACAGGGCAGGGACAGATACGCAGTATTTT. The full variable domain, its missing parts supplied by reference TRBV11-2 and TRBJ2-3, is EAGVAQSPRYKIIEKRQSVAFWCNPISGHATLYWYQQILGQGPKLLIQFQNNGVVDDSQLPKDRFSAERLKGVDSTLKIQPAKLEDSAVYLCASSGNRAGTDTQYFGPGTRLTVL.